The rows below give T cell receptor beta chains drawn from one sample of a study of blood T cells in healthy people across ages. TCRdb re-analysed the 5' RACE reads in MiXCR, keeping a single row per CDR3 protein. The table lists hundreds of thousands of distinct CDR3 sequences, around 32% of them singletons. The sequencing sample was made of blood. These receptors were collected from a woman of 80 years or more in good health. Both conserved end residues are trimmed from each CDR3. The order of the fields is clone size, V gene, CDR3 protein. Only part of the rows carry a size: once, few, many, or a class if the clone is expanded.

NA	TRBV29-1	SVVDRLVNTEAF
NA	TRBV7-2	ASSLGVVFSGNTIY
once	TRBV7-6	ASSDVGVYSYEQY
many	TRBV2	ASSNQGYQETQY
NA	TRBV4-1	ASSQVWDLPRELF
many	TRBV4-3	ASSLGQGTNEKLF
NA	TRBV7-2	ASSLDFSQPQH
NA	TRBV6-2/TRBV6-3	ASSLPRTGNQPRH
many	TRBV6-5	ASRLGRTYNSPLH
NA	TRBV6-1	ASKGVYEQY
NA	TRBV9	ASSEGTGAVEPQH
NA	TRBV6-5	ASSSQATNQPQH
NA	TRBV19	ASSSTGTGGLERQF
NA	TRBV13	ASSRLGLAGVADTQY
many	TRBV5-1	ASSLSSFTDTQY
many	TRBV7-9	AYGGTVNYGYT
many	TRBV24-1	ATRKDSEDTQY
few	TRBV28	ASSFGGASRNEQF
NA	TRBV29-1	SVDSGQDRHPTYEQY
many	TRBV27	ASSFSGVGSYEQY
once	TRBV10-3	AISDPGAKNIQY
many	TRBV20-1	SASRQGGEKLF
NA	TRBV6-4	ASSAPGQGVNEQF
many	TRBV7-2	ASSPHRGQGHEQY
many	TRBV28	ASSLGGQGDYGYT
NA	TRBV7-9	ASSPRPLTSGNTVY
once	TRBV9	ASSAFGQGRTEAF
many	TRBV5-1	ASSLDPTTNKETQY
few	TRBV5-1	ASSRSGTEGEKLF
many	TRBV7-3	ASSPSGGAGLDEQF